This TCR beta chain was documented in a study of type 1 regulatory T cells. The CDR3 has 16 residues. CDR1 and CDR2 (germline): LGHDT, YNNKEL (reference sequence). TCRdb reprocessed the reads with MiXCR, giving one entry per CDR3 protein. Of roughly 71,000 distinct CDR3 sequences in the sample, less than 25% were seen once. Findings and caveats of the study: Type 1 regulatory T cells had a more restricted TCR repertoire than non-type 1 regulatory T cells.

Concerning this clonotype itself: The antigen remains undetermined. An end of the junction does not agree with germline; a read error may underlie this.

The sequenced sample was cultured type 1 regulatory T (Tr1) cells, either the whole culture or a sorted fraction (not recorded which). The receptor was derived from a human donor in good health. V is TRBV3-1 and J is TRBJ2-6, with D unclear. As DNA, the CDR3 is TGTGCCAGCAGCCAAGATGTAGCTTCTGGGGTCAACGTCCTGACTTTC. This encodes CASSQDVASGVNVLTF.